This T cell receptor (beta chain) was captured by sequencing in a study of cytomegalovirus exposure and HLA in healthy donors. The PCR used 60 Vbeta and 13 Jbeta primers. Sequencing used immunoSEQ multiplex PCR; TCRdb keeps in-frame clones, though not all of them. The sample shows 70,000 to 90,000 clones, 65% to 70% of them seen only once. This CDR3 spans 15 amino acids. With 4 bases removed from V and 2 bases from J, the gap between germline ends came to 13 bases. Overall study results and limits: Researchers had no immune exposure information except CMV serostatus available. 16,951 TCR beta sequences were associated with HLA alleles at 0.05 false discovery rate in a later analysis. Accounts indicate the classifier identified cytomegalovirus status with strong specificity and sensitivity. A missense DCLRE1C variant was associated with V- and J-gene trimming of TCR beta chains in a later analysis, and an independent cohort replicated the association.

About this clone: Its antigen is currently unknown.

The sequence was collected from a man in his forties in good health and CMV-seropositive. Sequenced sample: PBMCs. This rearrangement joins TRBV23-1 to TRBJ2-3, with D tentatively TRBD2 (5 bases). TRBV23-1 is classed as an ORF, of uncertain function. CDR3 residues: CASSRLTRNTDTQYF. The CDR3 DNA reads TGCGCCAGCAGTCGATTAACTAGGAACACAGATACGCAGTATTTT.